The 7 T cell receptor beta chains below come from one sample, sequenced in a study of T cell responses to AZD1222 COVID-19 vaccine. Only in-frame clones appear in the TCRdb table, and some are missing; sequencing was by immunoSEQ multiplex PCR. The repertoire holds over 85,000 clones, with around 89% as singletons. Sequencing used peripheral blood, obtained on day 0 of AZD1222 vaccination. Receptor source: an adult in good health.

The chain links TRBV5-6 to TRBJ2-3; 10 bases are a match to TRBD2. From germline, CDR1 is SGHDT and CDR2 YYEEEE. V lost 2 bases and J lost 4; bases outside the gene matches: 7. This CDR3 region has 16 residues. This CDR3 is CASSFYLAGEADTQYF. In DNA form, the CDR3 reads TGTGCCAGCAGCTTTTATCTAGCGGGGGAGGCAGATACGCAGTATTTT.

This chain joins TRBV7-9 and TRBJ1-1; D gene ambiguous. Trimming pared 3 bases from V and 3 bases from J, leaving 8 bases between. The CDR3 extends over 13 amino acids. Germline V gives CDR1 SEHNR, CDR2 FQNEAQ (reference sequence). This chain's CDR3 is CASSFERYTEAFF. In DNA, the CDR3 is TGTGCCAGCAGCTTTGAGAGGTACACTGAAGCTTTCTTT.

This chain links TRBV5-1 with TRBJ1-6, with D unresolved. V lost 0 bases, J lost 9 bases, and 19 bases lay in between. The germline V gene has CDR1 SGHRS and CDR2 YFSETQ. This CDR3 contains 17 residues. The CDR3 sequence is CASSLELSKVTSSPLHF. CDR3 nucleotides: TGCGCCAGCAGCTTGGAACTCTCAAAAGTAACTTCTTCACCCCTCCACTTT. Based on the CDR3 plus reference TRBV5-1 and TRBJ1-6, the full variable domain is KAGVTQTPRYLIKTRGQQVTLSCSPISGHRSVSWYQQTPGQGLQFLFEYFSETQRNKGNFPGRFSGRQFSNSRSEMNVSTLELGDSALYLCASSLELSKVTSSPLHFGNGTRLTVT.

This clone is a singleton in its sample. The J gene is TRBJ1-4, the V gene TRBV5-5, with D perhaps TRBD1 (6 bases). The V gene's germline CDR1 is SGHKS and CDR2 YYEKEE (reference sequence). V shed 0 bases and J shed 8 bases, with 11 bases lying between them. The CDR3 consists of 14 residues. The CDR3 reads CASSLAPGEEKLFF. The CDR3 DNA follows: TGTGCCAGCAGCTTGGCTCCAGGGGAAGAAAAACTGTTTTTT.

The gene calls are TRBV7-9 and TRBJ1-1; 7 bases fit TRBD1. The trim removed 5 bases at V and 0 bases at J, leaving 9 bases unmatched. This CDR3 has 16 residues. Germline-derived CDR1 and CDR2 are SEHNR and FQNEAQ (reference sequence). CDR3 sequence reads: CASSPRGQLLNTEAFF. For the CDR3, the DNA is TGTGCCAGCAGCCCGAGGGGGCAATTGTTGAACACTGAAGCTTTCTTT.

This clone was observed once. V is TRBV19 and J is TRBJ1-1, with D perhaps matching TRBD1 (5 bases). This CDR3 region has 12 residues. V was trimmed by 8 bases and J by 2 bases, leaving 9 bases between them. The germline V gene encodes CDR1 LNHDA and CDR2 SQIVND (reference sequence). For the CDR3, the DNA is TGTGCCAGTGGACAATCCAACACTGAAGCTTTCTTT. Amino acid sequence: CASGQSNTEAFF.

The V call is TRBV18, the J call TRBJ2-2; the D is unclear. Germline lookup yields CDR1 KGHSH and CDR2 LQKENI. CDR3 length: 13 residues. V was shortened by 1 base and J by 9 bases, with 9 bases between the two germline ends. The CDR3 spells CASSPQSGRELFF. The CDR3 DNA follows: TGTGCCAGCTCACCACAATCTGGCAGGGAGCTGTTTTTT.